These 6 T cell receptor beta chains share one sample of origin, sequenced in a study of blood T cell repertoires in COVID-19. Only in-frame clones appear in the TCRdb table, and some are missing; sequencing was by immunoSEQ multiplex PCR. This sample yields roughly 200,000 clones, of which around 86% are seen a single time; 4.5% to 6.5% belongs to the top ten. Sequencing input: PBMCs or T cells enriched from blood (not recorded which). Source of these receptors: a man in his forties with acute COVID-19.

In its sample, this clone was seen a few times. J is TRBJ1-6 and V is TRBV30; D might be TRBD1 (6 bases). The CDR3 contains 15 residues. Germline V gene data show CDR1 as GTSNPN and CDR2 as SVGIG (reference sequence). Trimming took off 1 base at V and 8 bases at J, with 15 bases between the two ends. CDR3 amino acids: CAWSAWDNPHSPLHF. Written as DNA, the CDR3 is TGTGCCTGGAGTGCATGGGACAACCCTCATTCACCCCTCCACTTT.

The V gene is TRBV28, the J gene TRBJ1-1; 7 bases agree with TRBD1. In germline, CDR1 is MDHEN, CDR2 SYDVKM. The V and J ends lost 6 bases and 4 bases, in that order; junction bases with no gene match: 11. The CDR3 runs 15 residues. CDR3 coding DNA: TGTGCCAGCAGCCTTAGGGGGCCTTGGAGCACTGAAGCTTTCTTT. Amino acid sequence: CASSLRGPWSTEAFF.

The chain uses TRBV7-9 and TRBJ2-1; D gene uncertain. Germline V lookup: CDR1 SEHNR, CDR2 FQNEAQ (reference sequence). V gave up 3 bases and J gave up 12 bases, with 12 bases separating them. The CDR3 is made up of 12 amino acids. The CDR3, as DNA: TGTGCCAGCAGCTTCGACTCCAAAGGGCAGTTCTTC. This sequence encodes CASSFDSKGQFF.

The chain links TRBV6-5 to TRBJ1-2; D gene ambiguous. This CDR3 spans 13 amino acids. Looked up from germline, CDR1 is MNHEY and CDR2 is SVGAGI. Trimming removed 2 bases at V and 0 bases at J, with 4 bases between. CDR3: CASSYVSNYGYTF. CDR3 coding DNA: TGTGCCAGCAGTTACGTCTCTAACTATGGCTACACCTTC.

The rearrangement uses TRBV11-3 and TRBJ2-5, with 10 bases identical to TRBD1. Germline V CDR1 and CDR2: SGHNT, YENEEA. The CDR3 contains 15 residues. V shed 1 base, J shed 5 bases, and the junction held 4 bases outside the gene matches. CDR3 in amino acids: CASSLGQGAFETQYF. In DNA, the CDR3 is TGTGCCAGCAGCTTAGGACAGGGGGCGTTTGAGACCCAGTACTTC.

The rearrangement uses TRBV10-2 and TRBJ2-5; TRBD2 is a possible D gene (6 bases). The V gene's germline CDR1 is WSHSY and CDR2 SAAADI. Trimming removed 4 bases at V and 9 bases at J, with 12 bases between. The CDR3 has 12 amino acids. The CDR3 is CASSGLGGAQYF. CDR3 nucleotide sequence: TGCGCCAGCAGTGGCCTAGGAGGGGCCCAGTACTTC.